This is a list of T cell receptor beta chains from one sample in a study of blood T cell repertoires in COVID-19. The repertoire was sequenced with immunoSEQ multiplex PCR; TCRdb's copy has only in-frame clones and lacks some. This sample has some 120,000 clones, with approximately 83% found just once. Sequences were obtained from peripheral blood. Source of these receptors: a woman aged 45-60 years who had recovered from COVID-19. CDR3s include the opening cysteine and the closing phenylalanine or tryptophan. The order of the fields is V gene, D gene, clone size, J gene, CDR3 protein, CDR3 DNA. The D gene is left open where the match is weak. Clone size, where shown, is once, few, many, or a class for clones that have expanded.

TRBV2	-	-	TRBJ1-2	CASSDSRAGGYTF	TGTGCCAGCAGTGACAGCAGGGCAGGGGGCTACACCTTC
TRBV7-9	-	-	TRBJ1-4	CASSLIVQNYEEKLFF	TGTGCCAGCAGCTTAATTGTCCAGAACTATGAGGAAAAACTGTTTTTT
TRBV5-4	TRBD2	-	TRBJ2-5	CASSFFSGGARETQYF	TGTGCCAGCAGCTTCTTTAGCGGGGGGGCCAGGGAGACCCAGTACTTC
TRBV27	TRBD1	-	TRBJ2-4	CASSQGQGVAKNIQYF	TGTGCCAGCAGTCAGGGACAGGGTGTAGCCAAAAACATTCAGTACTTC
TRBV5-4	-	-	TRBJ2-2	CASSPGQEGLTGELFF	TGTGCCAGCAGCCCAGGACAGGAGGGACTTACCGGGGAGCTGTTTTTT
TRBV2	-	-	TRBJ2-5	CAGTAEETQYF	TGTGCCGGAACAGCGGAAGAGACCCAGTACTTC
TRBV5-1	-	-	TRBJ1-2	CASSLQGSYGYTF	TGCGCCAGCAGCTTGCAGGGAAGCTATGGCTACACCTTC
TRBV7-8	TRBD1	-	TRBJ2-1	CASSFNRDRASYNEQFF	TGTGCCAGCAGCTTTAATAGAGACAGGGCCTCCTACAATGAGCAGTTCTTC
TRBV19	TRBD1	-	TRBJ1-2	CASSKGQANYGYTF	TGTGCCAGTAGTAAAGGACAGGCGAACTATGGCTACACCTTC
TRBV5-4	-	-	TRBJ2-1	CASSLGQGRNDEQFF	TGTGCCAGCAGCTTGGGTCAGGGGCGCAACGATGAGCAGTTCTTC
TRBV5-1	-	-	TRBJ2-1	CASSLLVSTYNEQFF	TGCGCCAGCAGCTTGTTAGTTTCCACTTACAATGAGCAGTTCTTC
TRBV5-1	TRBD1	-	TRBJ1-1	CASQRTGGRNTEAFF	TGCGCCAGCCAACGGACAGGGGGCAGGAACACTGAAGCTTTCTTT
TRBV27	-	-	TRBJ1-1	CASRLNDRPNTEAFF	TGTGCCAGCAGACTCAACGACAGGCCCAACACTGAAGCTTTCTTT
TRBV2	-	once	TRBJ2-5	CASSGGEQETQYF	TGTGCCAGCAGTGGCGGGGAGCAAGAGACCCAGTACTTC